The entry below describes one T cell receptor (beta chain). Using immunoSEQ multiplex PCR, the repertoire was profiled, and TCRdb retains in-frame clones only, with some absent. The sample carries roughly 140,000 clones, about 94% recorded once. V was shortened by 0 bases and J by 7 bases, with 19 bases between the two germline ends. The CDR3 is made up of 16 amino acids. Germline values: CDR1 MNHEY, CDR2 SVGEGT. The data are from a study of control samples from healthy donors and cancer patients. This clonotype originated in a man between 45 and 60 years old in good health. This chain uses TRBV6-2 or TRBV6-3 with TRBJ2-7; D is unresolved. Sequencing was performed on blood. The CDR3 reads CASSYSRRNGLWEQYF. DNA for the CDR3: TGTGCCAGCAGTTACTCTCGGAGAAACGGTTTGTGGGAGCAGTACTTC.